The 26 T cell receptor beta chains listed next were all sequenced from one sample in a study of beta chain features in type 1 diabetes. Broader study findings: TCRB CDR3 length was moderately but significantly reduced in all four CD4+ subsets of Type 1 diabetes patients.

All of the isolated RNA was reverse transcribed, so expressed TCRB transcripts were sequenced. Generated by immunoSEQ multiplex PCR, the TCRdb table keeps only in-frame clones and is missing some. The sample yields some 240,000 clones, under 20% seen once. Antigens for these TCRs are unknown. The material sequenced was naive CD4+ T cells from blood. The receptor set was obtained from a man aged 25-45 years with type 1 diabetes.

The rearrangement uses TRBV6-4 and TRBJ2-1; TRBD2 aligns across 10 bases. Trimming cost V 5 bases and J 9 bases; bases outside gene matches: 1. From germline, CDR1 is MRHNA and CDR2 SNTAGT. The CDR3 sequence is 12 residues long. CDR3: CASSTSGTEQFF. The DNA of the CDR3 is TGTGCCAGCAGTACTAGCGGGACTGAGCAGTTCTTC.

This clone was observed a handful of times. The V call is TRBV10-3, the J call TRBJ1-1, with a tentative D call TRBD1 (5 bases). The CDR3 has 13 residues. Germline V lookup: CDR1 ENHRY, CDR2 SYGVKD. The V and J ends lost 6 bases and 5 bases respectively, with 13 bases between them. CDR3 nucleotide sequence: TGTGCCATCAGCCCACCAGGGAGGACTGAAGCTTTCTTT. Translated: CAISPPGRTEAFF.

This chain uses TRBV4-1 with TRBJ2-3; D is possibly TRBD2 (5 bases). The CDR3 length is 15 residues. CDR1 MGHRA and CDR2 YSYEKL come from the germline V gene. Trimming took 2 bases from V and 0 from J, leaving 9 bases between them. The CDR3 DNA reads TGCGCCAGCAGCCAACAAGCGGCTAGCACAGATACGCAGTATTTT. Translating gives CASSQQAASTDTQYF.

This chain connects TRBV10-3 to TRBJ2-5; weak D call: TRBD1 (5 bases). The CDR3 runs to 13 residues. The germline V and J ends were trimmed by 0 bases and 5 bases, with 7 bases remaining between them. Germline CDR1 ENHRY, CDR2 SYGVKD. The CDR3 coding sequence is TGTGCCATCAGTGAGTCCCAGGGTGAGACCCAGTACTTC. Translated: CAISESQGETQYF.

The chain carries TRBV4-3 and TRBJ2-4, with TRBD2 matching 8 bases. Germline V gene lookup returns CDR1 LGHNA and CDR2 YSLEER. V lost 4 bases to trimming and J lost 9 bases; unmatched junction nucleotides: 11. The CDR3 length is 15 residues. CDR3 nucleotide sequence: TGCGCCAGCAGCCTGGTCCGGGGGGGCTGGGCCATTCAGTACTTC. As protein: CASSLVRGGWAIQYF.

The rearrangement joins TRBV25-1 to TRBJ1-4; 7 bases line up with TRBD1. V shed 1 base and J 5 bases; nucleotides not matched to a gene: 4. The CDR3 is made up of 15 amino acids. Germline loops: CDR1 MGHDK, CDR2 SYGVNS. The CDR3 DNA is TGTGCCAGCAGTGAATGGGAGACAGGGAATGAAAAACTGTTTTTT. Protein: CASSEWETGNEKLFF.

This rearrangement joins TRBV13 to TRBJ2-1, with 8 bases fitting TRBD2. CDR1 and CDR2 (germline): PRHDT, FYEKMQ (reference sequence). This CDR3 region has 16 residues. With 6 bases clipped from V and 6 bases from J, the junction kept 13 bases outside the gene matches. CDR3 in DNA: TGTGCCAGCAGTCCCTTGAAGGTAGCGGGACCCAATGAGCAGTTCTTC. Amino acids: CASSPLKVAGPNEQFF.

J is TRBJ1-5 and V is TRBV30; 7 nucleotides line up with TRBD1. V trimming: 2 bases; J trimming: 13 bases; junction bases outside the gene matches: 8. The germline gives CDR1 GTSNPN, CDR2 SVGIG (reference sequence). The CDR3 contains 12 residues. CDR3 amino acids: CAWSQAGGLQHF. DNA for the CDR3: TGTGCCTGGAGTCAAGCAGGGGGGTTACAGCATTTT.

This clone was found a few times. The sample carries other DNA sequences with the same CDR3. V gene TRBV9 combines with J gene TRBJ2-6, with D possibly matching TRBD2 (5 bases). The CDR3 runs to 15 residues. Trimming stripped 0 bases from V and 2 bases from J, with 6 bases between. Per the germline V gene, CDR1 is SGDLS and CDR2 is YYNGEE. The CDR3 sequence: CASSVAGAGANVLTF. CDR3 sequence (DNA): TGTGCCAGCAGCGTAGCCGGGGCTGGGGCCAACGTCCTGACTTTC.

The J gene is TRBJ2-2, the V gene TRBV29-1; tentative D call: TRBD2 (6 bases). Germline assignment: CDR1 SQVTM and CDR2 ANQGSEA. Trimming shortened V by 4 bases and J by 1 base, and 16 bases separated the two germline ends. The CDR3 spans 16 residues. CDR3 DNA: TGCAGCGTTGCGTCAGGGCTAGCGTTGAACACCGGGGAGCTGTTTTTT. Protein sequence: CSVASGLALNTGELFF.

The rearrangement links TRBV18 to TRBJ2-3, with D maybe TRBD2 (5 bases). The CDR3 covers 15 residues. V was cut by 4 bases and J by 5 bases, with 16 bases left in between. The germline V gene encodes CDR1 KGHSH and CDR2 LQKENI. The CDR3, as DNA: TGTGCCAGCTCACAGAGGGAAGGGAATCGAGATACGCAGTATTTT. Translated, it gives CASSQREGNRDTQYF.

The chain links TRBV18 to TRBJ2-1, with D unresolved. This CDR3 has 14 amino acids. The V gene lost 3 bases and the J gene lost 6 bases, with 12 bases spanning the gap. CDR1 and CDR2 (germline): KGHSH, LQKENI. CDR3 coding DNA: TGTGCCAGCTCACCCCCGCTAGACGGCAATGAGCAGTTCTTC. Its translation: CASSPPLDGNEQFF.

The chain couples TRBV7-2 to TRBJ2-1; 9 positions agree with TRBD2. CDR1 and CDR2 from the germline V gene are SGHTA and FQGNSA. The V gene end was trimmed by 1 base and the J gene end by 3 bases; junction bases not matched to a gene: 4. There are 16 residues in the CDR3. The CDR3 here is CASSLELAGYYNEQFF. CDR3 DNA sequence: TGTGCCAGCAGCTTAGAACTAGCGGGCTACTACAATGAGCAGTTCTTC.

This clone was seen more than once but under ten times. J is TRBJ2-3 and V is TRBV30; 13 bases are shared with TRBD2. With V trimmed by 5 bases and J by 6 bases, 11 bases remained unmatched. This CDR3 is built from 16 residues. Looked up from germline, CDR1 is GTSNPN and CDR2 is SVGIG (reference sequence). In DNA, the CDR3 is TGTGCCTGGCCGGGACTAGCGGGATCGGCGGCTGATACGCAGTATTTT. It yields the protein CAWPGLAGSAADTQYF. Looking up the rest from reference TRBV30 and TRBJ2-3 gives the full variable domain: SQTIHQWPATLVQPVGSPLSLECTVEGTSNPNLYWYRQAAGRGLQLLFYSVGIGQISSEVPQNLSASRPQDRQFILSSKKLLLSDSGFYLCAWPGLAGSAADTQYFGPGTRLTVL.

This clone was seen more than once but under ten times. This chain links TRBV29-1 with TRBJ2-6, with D unresolved. This CDR3 has 12 amino acids. Trimming removed 5 bases from V and 4 bases from J, with 6 bases in between. Germline loops: CDR1 SQVTM, CDR2 ANQGSEA. CDR3 residues: CSVLGGANVLTF. For the CDR3, the DNA is TGCAGCGTTCTGGGAGGGGCCAACGTCCTGACTTTC.

This clone was counted only a few times. The V call is TRBV7-2, the J call TRBJ2-5, with 9 bases aligning to TRBD2. This CDR3 is 15 amino acids long. V trimming: 1 base; J trimming: 2 bases; junction bases outside the gene matches: 2. The germline V gene encodes CDR1 SGHTA and CDR2 FQGNSA. CDR3 nucleotide sequence: TGTGCCAGCAGCTTAGGGACTAGCGTACAAGAGACCCAGTACTTC. Protein: CASSLGTSVQETQYF.

The chain uses TRBV5-1 and TRBJ2-5; TRBD2 agrees at 9 bases. Germline V lookup: CDR1 SGHRS, CDR2 YFSETQ. Unmatched junction bases numbered 3, after V lost 4 bases and J lost 2 bases. The CDR3 contains 14 residues. CDR3 DNA sequence: TGCGCCAGCAGCCCCGGACTAGCGCAAGAGACCCAGTACTTC. This codes for CASSPGLAQETQYF.

This clone was counted between two and nine times. The chain employs TRBV14 and TRBJ2-3, with 7 bases lining up with TRBD2. The germline CDR1 and CDR2 sequences are SGHDN and FVKESK. The CDR3 totals 14 residues. V lost 3 bases, J lost 8 bases, and 8 bases stayed unmatched. Here the CDR3 DNA reads TGTGCCAGCAGCCATCTGGGCGGGAGAGGTACGCAGTATTTT. Translated, it gives CASSHLGGRGTQYF.

This clone was seen a few times. This rearrangement joins TRBV28 to TRBJ2-3, with 8 bases aligning to TRBD2. V lost 5 bases to trimming and J lost 0 bases; unmatched junction nucleotides: 1. Germline CDR1 and CDR2: MDHEN and SYDVKM. The CDR3 length is 14 residues. CDR3 coding DNA: TGTGCCAGCAGTCCTAGCGGGAGCACAGATACGCAGTATTTT. Its protein product is CASSPSGSTDTQYF.

The rearrangement joins TRBV6-5 to TRBJ2-3, with 10 positions matching TRBD2. Germline CDR1 reads MNHEY; CDR2 reads SVGAGI. CDR3 size: 15 residues. Trimming took 9 bases from V and 1 from J; bases not matched to a gene: 7. The CDR3 protein is CASGDLAGGTDTQYF. CDR3 nucleotide sequence: TGTGCCAGTGGCGACCTAGCGGGAGGCACAGATACGCAGTATTTT.

As for this clone: At one boundary the junction diverges from the germline segment, which might be a read error. V gene TRBV15 combines with J gene TRBJ1-5; D unresolved. CDR1 and CDR2 (germline): LNHNV, YYDKDF (reference sequence). This CDR3 region has 14 residues. CDR3 sequence: CATSRVGSSQPQHF. Here the CDR3 DNA reads TGTGCCACCAGCAGAGTGGGGAGCAGTCAGCCCCAGCATTTT.

This clone was observed a handful of times. DNA for the CDR3: TGTGCCAGCAGCTTAGGCCCCAACAACTACGAGCAGTACTTC. Translation: CASSLGPNNYEQYF. This chain uses TRBV7-6 with TRBJ2-7; D is unclear. The CDR3 sequence is 14 residues long. CDR1 is SGHVS, CDR2 FNYEAQ, per germline. V was trimmed by 1 base and J by 3 bases, leaving 10 bases between them.

In its sample, this clone was seen a few times. The rearrangement uses TRBV29-1 and TRBJ2-3, with TRBD2 matching 10 bases. CDR3 length: 14 residues. CDR1 is SQVTM and CDR2 is ANQGSEA in the germline V gene. V dropped 2 bases and J dropped 8; count of bases not matched to a gene: 7. The CDR3 nucleotides are TGCAGCGTTGAATTTTCTAGCGGGAGTCGTACGCAGTATTTT. It is translated as CSVEFSSGSRTQYF.

The chain is built from TRBV14 and TRBJ1-2; no clear D. This CDR3 has 13 amino acids. Per the germline V gene, CDR1 is SGHDN and CDR2 is FVKESK. V lost 0 bases, J lost 4 bases, and 6 bases lay in between. The DNA for the CDR3 is TGTGCCAGCAGCCAAGACGGGATCTATGGCTACACCTTC. This sequence encodes CASSQDGIYGYTF.

The V and J genes are TRBV25-1 and TRBJ2-7; TRBD1 is a possible D gene (6 bases). Trimming stripped 2 bases from V and 5 bases from J, with 16 bases between. The CDR3 is 15 residues long. Germline values: CDR1 MGHDK, CDR2 SYGVNS. The CDR3 DNA sequence: TGTGCCAGCAGTGAAGTGGGGACAATTGGTGACGAGCAGTACTTC. This codes for CASSEVGTIGDEQYF.

The rearrangement joins TRBV19 to TRBJ2-1; D possibly uses TRBD1 or TRBD2 (5 bases each). Germline V gives CDR1 LNHDA, CDR2 SQIVND (reference sequence). The CDR3 sequence is 16 residues long. With 1 base removed from V and 5 bases from J, the gap between germline ends came to 15 bases. The DNA of the CDR3 is TGTGCCAGTAGTATAGGGAGGAAAAGGGGACACAATGAGCAGTTCTTC. This gives the protein CASSIGRKRGHNEQFF. Complete variable domain (other parts from reference TRBV19 and TRBJ2-1): DGGITQSPKYLFRKEGQNVTLSCEQNLNHDAMYWYRQDPGQGLRLIYYSQIVNDFQKGDIAEGYSVSREKKESFPLTVTSAQKNPTAFYLCASSIGRKRGHNEQFFGPGTRLTVL.